The T cell receptor beta chain under discussion was sequenced for a study of shared clonotypes between healthy human individuals. The CDR3 length is 13 residues. With 3 bases removed from V and 4 bases from J, the gap between germline ends came to 11 bases. Germline V gene data show CDR1 as SGHRS and CDR2 as YFSETQ. Notes on this clone: The same CDR3 also results from other DNA sequences found in this sample.

The data were produced by immunoSEQ multiplex PCR, yet TCRdb's version contains in-frame clones alone and is incomplete. The sample lists about half a million clones, 81% seen once, with roughly 13% in the top ten. This sequence originates from a woman aged 40-49 years in good health. Some clones in this sample may be carry-over from other donors' samples. V usage is TRBV5-1 and J usage is TRBJ2-7; the D call may be TRBD1 or TRBD2 (5 bases each). Sequenced sample: PBMCs. In nucleotides, the CDR3 is TGCGCCAGCAGCTCCGGGACCGGTTACGAGCAGTACTTC. Amino acids: CASSSGTGYEQYF.